This T cell receptor beta chain was captured in a study of blood T cell repertoires in COVID-19. Germline V gene lookup returns CDR1 SGHTS and CDR2 YDEGEE. J was trimmed by 5 bases and V by 3 bases; bases with no gene match: 6. The CDR3 length is 15 residues. Clinical history as reported by participants underpinned cohort assignment. All recovered Cohort 3 donors got two negative PCRs, got clearance, or saw symptom resolution. As originally analysed: Nucleated cell counts were estimated from reference gene primer amplification. The method was immunoSEQ multiplex PCR; TCRdb's version includes in-frame clones alone and lacks a portion of them. The V and J calls and clone size were taken over from that table, and D and trimming were inferred from the DNA. The data hold about 300,000 clones, with around 90% observed a single time.

The gene calls are TRBV5-8 and TRBJ2-3; TRBD1 matches at 10 bases. This TCR came from a woman in her thirties who had recovered from COVID-19. The sequencing sample was made of PBMCs or T cells enriched from blood (not recorded which). The CDR3 loop is CASSSDRGWGDTQYF. CDR3 sequence (DNA): TGTGCCAGCAGCTCGGACAGGGGGTGGGGAGATACGCAGTATTTT.